The present TCR beta chain was sequenced within a study of blood T cell repertoires in COVID-19. The table came from immunoSEQ multiplex PCR; TCRdb's copy has only in-frame clones and leaves some out. Among around 130,000 clones listed, around 82% were seen once. This clone appeared many times. V shed 3 bases and J 7 bases; nucleotides not matched to a gene: 9. From germline, CDR1 is MNHNS and CDR2 SASEGT. There are 15 residues in the CDR3. The V gene is TRBV6-1, the J gene TRBJ2-3; 8 bases match TRBD1. The clonotype comes from a man between 60 and 75 years old with acute or convalescent COVID-19. Input material: peripheral blood. The DNA of the CDR3 is TGTGCCAGCAGTGAGTCGGCAGGGGGCGGGTATACGCAGTATTTT. This gives the protein CASSESAGGGYTQYF.